The rows below give T cell receptor beta chains drawn from one sample of a study of somatic mutations in cytotoxic T cells in rheumatoid arthritis. The table came from immunoSEQ multiplex PCR; TCRdb's copy has only in-frame clones and leaves some out. Among under 20,000 clones, about two thirds were seen once, and the ten largest hold over 15%. What was sequenced was CD8+ T cells sorted from blood. These receptors all come from an adult with rheumatoid arthritis. Each CDR3 is given with its conserved first and last residue. Each record gives: clone size, D gene, J gene, V gene, CDR3 DNA, CDR3 protein. A D gene is named only where the DNA matches it firmly. The size of a clone is reported for some rows only, either as once, few or many, or as a class for expanded clones.

NA	NA	TRBJ1-4	TRBV2	TGTGCCAGCAGTCCTCTAACTAATGAAAAACTGTTTTTT	CASSPLTNEKLFF
NA	NA	TRBJ2-2	TRBV4-2	TGTGCCAGCAGCCAAGAGTTAACAGGGAGCGCCGGGGAGCTGTTTTTT	CASSQELTGSAGELFF
NA	TRBD1	TRBJ1-6	TRBV19	TGTGCCACTAGTGACAGGGTTGGTAATTCACCCCTCCACTTT	CATSDRVGNSPLHF
NA	NA	TRBJ1-2	TRBV9	TGTGCCAGCAGCGTAGGGAACCGGGGAGATGGCTACACCTTC	CASSVGNRGDGYTF
NA	TRBD1	TRBJ1-2	TRBV4-1	TGCGCCAGCAGCCAAGATCGGGTGGGACAGAGGAACTATGGCTACACCTTC	CASSQDRVGQRNYGYTF
NA	TRBD2	TRBJ2-3	TRBV5-1	TGCGCCAGCAGCTTGGCGCTAGCGGGGCCAACTAGCACAGATACGCAGTATTTT	CASSLALAGPTSTDTQYF
few	NA	TRBJ1-1	TRBV7-3	TGTGCCAGCAGCTTTTCCTTGGACACTGAAGCTTTCTTT	CASSFSLDTEAFF
NA	TRBD2	TRBJ2-1	TRBV7-7	TGTGCTAGCAGCTTAGATCTCGGGGGGGCCTACAATGAGCAGTTCTTC	CASSLDLGGAYNEQFF
few	NA	TRBJ2-5	TRBV13	TGTGCCAGCAGCTCACCGCCAGGGGGGCGGGAGACCCAGTACTTC	CASSSPPGGRETQYF
NA	NA	TRBJ2-3	TRBV2	TGTGCCAGCAGTGATCTCCCTAGTTTGGATACGCAGTATTTT	CASSDLPSLDTQYF
medium-sized	NA	TRBJ2-7	TRBV6-5	TGTGCCAGCAAAGGGGAGTACTCCTACGAGCAGTACTTC	CASKGEYSYEQYF
NA	NA	TRBJ2-1	TRBV19	TGTGCCAGTAGTCCCCGTGACAGGAGGTCCTACAATGAGCAGTTCTTC	CASSPRDRRSYNEQFF
NA	TRBD2	TRBJ2-5	TRBV9	TGTGCCAGCAGTCCGGAGATCCGGGGGGCCCAGTACTTC	CASSPEIRGAQYF
NA	NA	TRBJ2-5	TRBV21-1	TGTGCCAGCAGCCAAAGGAGAACAGGGGGACAGACCCAGTACTTC	CASSQRRTGGQTQYF
NA	NA	TRBJ1-5	TRBV7-2	TGTGCCAGCAGCTTAGTAGGGGGGAATCAGCCCCAGCATTTT	CASSLVGGNQPQHF
NA	NA	TRBJ2-7	TRBV6-1	TGTGCCACCAGGGGTCTAACAGCTTACGAGCAGTACTTC	CATRGLTAYEQYF
medium-sized	NA	TRBJ2-7	TRBV9	TGTGCCAGCAGCGTAGGGAGGGACAGAGGGCACGAGCAGTACTTC	CASSVGRDRGHEQYF
NA	TRBD2	TRBJ2-5	TRBV29-1	TGCAGCGTTGAGGGCCTAGCGGGGGTACAAGAGACCCAGTACTTC	CSVEGLAGVQETQYF